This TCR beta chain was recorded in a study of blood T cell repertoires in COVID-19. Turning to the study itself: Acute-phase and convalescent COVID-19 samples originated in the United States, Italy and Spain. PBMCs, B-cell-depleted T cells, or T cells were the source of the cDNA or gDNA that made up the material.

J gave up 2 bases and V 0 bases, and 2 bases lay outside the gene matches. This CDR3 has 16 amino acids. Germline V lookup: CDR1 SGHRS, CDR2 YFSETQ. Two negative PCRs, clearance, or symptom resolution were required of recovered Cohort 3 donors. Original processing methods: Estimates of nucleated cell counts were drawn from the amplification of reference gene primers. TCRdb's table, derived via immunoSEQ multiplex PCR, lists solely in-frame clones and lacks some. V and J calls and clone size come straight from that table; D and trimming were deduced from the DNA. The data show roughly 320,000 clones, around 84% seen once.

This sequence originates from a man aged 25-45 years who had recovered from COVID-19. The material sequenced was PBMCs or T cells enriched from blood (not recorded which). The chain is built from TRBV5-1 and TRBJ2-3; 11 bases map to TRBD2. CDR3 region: CASSLGLAGFTDTQYF. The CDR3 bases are TGCGCCAGCAGCTTGGGACTAGCGGGATTCACAGATACGCAGTATTTT.